These 6 T cell receptor beta chains came from one sample sequenced in a study of cytomegalovirus exposure and HLA in healthy donors. The PCR employed 60 Vbeta primers together with 13 Jbeta primers. Only in-frame clones appear in the TCRdb table, and some are missing; sequencing was by immunoSEQ multiplex PCR. The sample lists about 140,000 clones; 75% to 85% were seen once. The sequenced material came from PBMCs. Receptors originate from a man aged 50-59 years in good health and CMV-seronegative.

The CDR3 here is CSVGRGLREGETDTQYF. DNA for the CDR3: TGCAGCGTTGGACGGGGGCTACGGGAGGGCGAAACAGATACGCAGTATTTT. The chain has TRBV29-1 and TRBJ2-3, with TRBD2 identical over 8 bases. The CDR3 is 17 residues long. In germline, CDR1 is SQVTM, CDR2 ANQGSEA. The junction had 15 bases not matched to a gene; V was cut back by 4 bases and J by 3 bases.

This rearrangement joins TRBV5-1 to TRBJ2-1; TRBD2 matches 11 bases. Germline V CDR1 and CDR2: SGHRS, YFSETQ. CDR3 length: 15 amino acids. V lost 2 bases, J lost 8 bases, and 6 bases stayed unmatched. This chain's CDR3 is CASSFNSGGAHEQFF. The DNA of the CDR3 is TGCGCCAGCAGCTTTAATAGCGGGGGGGCCCATGAGCAGTTCTTC.

This clone has only a few counts. The chain employs TRBV9 and TRBJ2-1, with TRBD1 as a possible D gene (6 bases). The V end was cut by 0 bases, the J end by 5 bases, with 12 bases between. This CDR3 has 15 amino acids. The germline V gene has CDR1 SGDLS and CDR2 YYNGEE. Here the CDR3 DNA reads TGTGCCAGCAGCGTAGCTACAGGGCGGGACAATGAGCAGTTCTTC. Translating gives CASSVATGRDNEQFF.

The chain's CDR3 is CAWRGRGIGYGYTF. The CDR3 DNA reads TGTGCCTGGAGGGGGAGAGGGATTGGCTATGGCTACACCTTC. The chain recombines TRBV30 with TRBJ1-2; D is uncertain. Looked up from germline, CDR1 is GTSNPN and CDR2 is SVGIG (reference sequence). V was clipped by 3 bases and J by 4 bases, with 15 bases between them. The CDR3 length is 14 residues.

The J gene is TRBJ1-2, the V gene TRBV6-4, with unresolved D. The length of the CDR3 is 14 residues. V was shortened by 3 bases and J by 7 bases, with 15 bases between the two germline ends. Germline V gene lookup returns CDR1 MRHNA and CDR2 SNTAGT. DNA of the CDR3: TGTGCCAGCAGTGAAGCGCCTGGGTATGGTGGCTACACCTTC. Its protein is CASSEAPGYGGYTF.

CDR3 region: CASGLTGLSYEQYF. CDR3 DNA: TGTGCTAGTGGTTTGACGGGGTTGTCCTACGAGCAGTACTTC. The chain has TRBV12-5 and TRBJ2-7, with a tentative D call TRBD2 (5 bases). Deletions cut 2 bases from V and 1 base from J, with 9 bases between. This CDR3 region has 14 residues. The germline V gene encodes CDR1 LGHNT and CDR2 FRNRAP.